Below, one T cell receptor (beta chain) is given with its context. No antigen is known for it. Repertoires were generated with immunoSEQ multiplex PCR, while TCRdb's copy carries only in-frame clones and drops some. The sample includes around 100,000 clones, more than 75% of them seen just once. The length of the CDR3 is 14 residues. V was pared by 1 base and J by 6 bases, with 11 bases between. Germline CDR1 reads SGDLS; CDR2 reads YYNGEE. The source of the sample is a study of graft-versus-host responses after intestinal transplantation. Study as a whole: Multivisceral, liver-intestinal, or isolated intestinal grafts were transplanted into recipients. Findings and caveats of the study: Across patients carrying graft-donor T cell macrochimerism, allografts held high graft-versus-host to host-versus-graft clonal ratios.

The chain couples TRBV9 to TRBJ2-1; a weak D match, TRBD2 (6 bases). This sequence was found in a human donor who received an intestinal transplant. The sample consisted of unstimulated CD4+ T cells sorted from spleen or lymph node cells, taken before intestinal transplant. The CDR3 spells CASSVQGTSNEQFF. The CDR3 DNA reads TGTGCCAGCAGCGTACAAGGGACTTCCAATGAGCAGTTCTTC.